This T cell receptor (beta chain) was sequenced during a study of blood T cell repertoires in COVID-19. The repertoire was sequenced with immunoSEQ multiplex PCR; TCRdb's copy has only in-frame clones and lacks some. The top ten clones hold roughly 9.1% of a sample with 170,000 or so clones, about 86% of them seen once. The CDR3 is 15 residues long. With V trimmed by 5 bases and J by 8 bases, 7 bases remained unmatched. The germline V gene has CDR1 SGHTA and CDR2 FQGNSA. The TCR comes from a man aged 50 or older with active or convalescent COVID-19. The sample taken for sequencing was peripheral blood. The chain joins TRBV7-2 to TRBJ1-6; 9 bases fit TRBD1. The CDR3 here is CASSAYRGRDSPLHF. In DNA form, the CDR3 reads TGTGCCAGCAGCGCTTACAGGGGGCGGGATTCACCCCTCCACTTT.